This passage covers 26 T cell receptor beta chains from one sample sequenced in a study of blood T cell repertoires in COVID-19. Profiled with immunoSEQ multiplex PCR; TCRdb holds only in-frame clones, not every one. Of fewer than 500,000 clones listed, 75% to 90% are singletons. The sample comprised PBMCs or T cells enriched from blood (not recorded which). The receptors originated from a young man who had recovered from COVID-19.

The chain has TRBV5-6 and TRBJ1-3; the match to TRBD1 covers 7 bases. The germline V gene has CDR1 SGHDT and CDR2 YYEEEE. This CDR3 comprises 17 residues. V dropped 4 bases and J dropped 2; count of bases not matched to a gene: 12. As DNA, the CDR3 is TGTGCCAGCAGCCAGGGGGACTTACCGCGCGCTGGAAACACCATATATTTT. Translation: CASSQGDLPRAGNTIYF.

The V gene is TRBV19, the J gene TRBJ2-2, with TRBD1 as a possible D gene (6 bases). In germline, CDR1 is LNHDA, CDR2 SQIVND (reference sequence). The CDR3 is made up of 16 amino acids. V lost 2 bases, J lost 2 bases, and 12 bases lay in between. CDR3 DNA sequence: TGTGCCAGTAGTATACAGGGGACACTAAACACCGGGGAGCTGTTTTTT. This sequence encodes CASSIQGTLNTGELFF.

The gene calls are TRBV24-1 and TRBJ2-5, with a possible D match to TRBD1 (5 bases). Trimming left V 4 bases short and J 5 bases short, with 13 bases between. Germline-derived CDR1 and CDR2 are KGHDR and SFDVKD. The CDR3 contains 14 residues. The CDR3 reads CATSESGPGETQYF. Here the CDR3 DNA reads TGTGCCACCAGTGAGTCAGGGCCCGGGGAGACCCAGTACTTC.

The rearrangement joins TRBV3-1 (or the pseudogene TRBV3-2) to TRBJ2-7, with 8 positions matching TRBD2. The CDR3 runs to 14 residues. V lost 1 base, J lost 3 bases, and 2 bases stayed unmatched. CDR1 is LGHDT and CDR2 is YNNKEL in the germline V gene (reference sequence). The DNA for the CDR3 is TGTGCCAGCAGCCAAGGGGGGACTAGCTACGAGCAGTACTTC. Translated, it gives CASSQGGTSYEQYF.

The V gene is TRBV18, the J gene TRBJ2-2; 9 bases agree with TRBD2. This CDR3 region has 16 residues. Germline CDR1 KGHSH, CDR2 LQKENI. Germline trimming cut 3 bases from V and 6 bases from J; bases unmatched to any gene: 8. CDR3 bases: TGTGCCAGCTCACCTGAGTATCTAGCGGGATCCGGGGAGCTGTTTTTT. It codes for CASSPEYLAGSGELFF.

CDR3 loop: CASSPRGVAGELFF. CDR3 in DNA: TGTGCCAGCAGCCCCCGGGGAGTCGCCGGGGAGCTGTTTTTT. J is TRBJ2-2 and V is TRBV9; D possibly corresponds to TRBD2 (5 bases). This CDR3 contains 14 residues. The ends were cut back, 4 bases at V and 6 bases at J, with 13 bases in the middle. CDR1 and CDR2 from the germline V gene are SGDLS and YYNGEE.

About this clone: Other DNA sequences in the sample encode the same CDR3. V is TRBV28 and J is TRBJ1-2; D remains ambiguous. The CDR3 consists of 11 residues. V shed 3 bases and J shed 7 bases, with 6 bases lying between them. CDR1 is MDHEN and CDR2 is SYDVKM in the germline V gene. CDR3 protein: CASSLGGGYTF. CDR3 in DNA: TGTGCCAGCAGTTTGGGAGGTGGCTACACCTTC.

The chain is built from TRBV4-1 and TRBJ1-5; D call uncertain. The CDR3 runs to 14 residues. The V end lost 4 bases, the J end lost 2 bases, and 9 bases lay between the germline ends. CDR1 and CDR2 from the germline V gene are MGHRA and YSYEKL. The DNA for the CDR3 is TGCGCCAGCAGCCCTAGTCTGGGCAATCAGCCCCAGCATTTT. It translates to CASSPSLGNQPQHF.

In its sample, this clone was seen once. The chain employs TRBV18 and TRBJ2-7; 10 bases are a match to TRBD2. Germline V CDR1 and CDR2: KGHSH, LQKENI. There are 14 residues in the CDR3. V gave up 6 bases and J gave up 4 bases; unmatched junction bases: 6. The CDR3: CASSELAGPYEQYF. The CDR3 DNA is TGTGCCAGCTCGGAACTAGCGGGACCGTACGAGCAGTACTTC.

The chain uses TRBV7-2 and TRBJ2-7, with 10 bases matching TRBD2. The germline CDR1 and CDR2 sequences are SGHTA and FQGNSA. With 2 bases clipped from V and 3 bases from J, the junction kept 7 bases outside the gene matches. The CDR3 has 16 residues. The CDR3 region has the DNA TGTGCCAGCAGCTTACTAGCGGGAGAGGGGATCTACGAGCAGTACTTC. It codes for CASSLLAGEGIYEQYF.

Remarks on this clone: One end of the junction does not line up with germline, which may come from a read error. The chain employs TRBV7-9 and TRBJ1-6; the D is unclear. Looked up from germline, CDR1 is SEHNR and CDR2 is FQNEAQ (reference sequence). This CDR3 has 13 amino acids. The CDR3 region is CASSLAYDSPLHF. As DNA, the CDR3 is TGTGCCAGCAGCTTAGCCTATGATTCACCCCTCCACTTT. The full variable domain, with the rest looked up from reference TRBV7-9 and TRBJ1-6, is DTGVSQNPRHKITKRGQNVTFRCDPISEHNRLYWYRQTLGQGPEFLTYFQNEAQLEKSRLLSDRFSAERPKGSFSTLEIQRTEQGDSAMYLCASSLAYDSPLHFGNGTRLTVT.

V gene TRBV9 combines with J gene TRBJ2-1; no clear D. From germline, CDR1 is SGDLS and CDR2 YYNGEE. V dropped 2 bases and J dropped 0 bases, with 9 bases sitting between them. The CDR3 runs to 15 residues. The CDR3, as DNA: TGTGCCAGCAGCGTCACTGAAAGCTCCTACAATGAGCAGTTCTTC. This translates into CASSVTESSYNEQFF.

The chain carries TRBV2 and TRBJ2-7, with D maybe TRBD1 (6 bases). Germline values: CDR1 SNHLY, CDR2 FYNNEI. V lost 6 bases and J 2 bases, leaving 20 bases between the germline ends. The CDR3 has 16 amino acids. The CDR3 DNA follows: TGTGCCAGCAGGGCCTCTGGACAGCCATCACCCTACGAGCAGTACTTC. Translation: CASRASGQPSPYEQYF. The variable domain in full, with the rest retrieved from reference TRBV2 and TRBJ2-7, is EPEVTQTPSHQVTQMGQEVILRCVPISNHLYFYWYRQILGQKVEFLVSFYNNEISEKSEIFDDQFSVERPDGSNFTLKIRSTKLEDSAMYFCASRASGQPSPYEQYFGPGTRLTVT.

The V and J genes are TRBV5-6 and TRBJ2-7, with 9 bases identical to TRBD1. The CDR3 has 15 residues. Trimming at V came to 0 bases and at J to 4 bases, leaving 5 bases not matched to a gene. Germline V gene data show CDR1 as SGHDT and CDR2 as YYEEEE. For the CDR3, the DNA is TGTGCCAGCAGCTTGGACAGGGGGCTAAAGTACGAGCAGTACTTC. This codes for CASSLDRGLKYEQYF.

The chain uses TRBV5-1 and TRBJ1-5; D is perhaps TRBD1 (6 bases). CDR3 size: 14 residues. Germline V gene lookup returns CDR1 SGHRS and CDR2 YFSETQ. The V end lost 4 bases, the J end lost 2 bases, and 10 bases lay between the germline ends. This CDR3 reads CASSPYRGNQPQHF. The CDR3 DNA is TGCGCCAGCAGCCCTTACAGGGGCAATCAGCCCCAGCATTTT.

This clone was seen once. The CDR3, as DNA: TGTGCCAGCAGCGTTGAATTGAGCTCCTACAATGAGCAGTTCTTC. This translates into CASSVELSSYNEQFF. The chain employs TRBV9 and TRBJ2-1; D gene ambiguous. Germline V gene sequence: CDR1 SGDLS, CDR2 YYNGEE. CDR3 length equals 15 residues. Trimming pared 2 bases from V and 0 bases from J, leaving 9 bases between.

V gene TRBV28 combines with J gene TRBJ2-5, with TRBD2 as a possible D gene (5 bases). The germline V gene encodes CDR1 MDHEN and CDR2 SYDVKM. This CDR3 is 15 amino acids long. V lost 4 bases, J lost 4 bases, and 16 bases lay in between. CDR3 region: CASSSPAEGTETQYF. CDR3 DNA sequence: TGTGCCAGCAGTTCCCCGGCCGAGGGTACAGAGACCCAGTACTTC.

The chain combines TRBV5-1 with TRBJ1-1; 7 bases align to TRBD1. With 3 bases clipped from V and 3 bases from J, the junction kept 11 bases outside the gene matches. The germline gives CDR1 SGHRS, CDR2 YFSETQ. The CDR3 contains 16 residues. CDR3 amino acids: CASSYGTVMGDTEAFF. In DNA, the CDR3 is TGCGCCAGCAGCTACGGGACAGTTATGGGTGACACTGAAGCTTTCTTT.

About this clone itself: Because the CDR3 is missing its conserved closing phenylalanine or tryptophan, this is likely a read error. The DNA is left out, because the CDR3 cannot be placed on it with certainty; the CDR3 is given as TCRdb lists it. The CDR3 loop reads CASSPLPLTGPVII. V is TRBV18 and J is TRBJ2-7; TRBD1, the D gene given by the table, was not confirmed from the DNA. Germline CDR1 KGHSH, CDR2 LQKENI. Ends included, the CDR3 has 14 residues.

The chain couples TRBV20-1 to TRBJ2-3; 7 bases map to TRBD2. V was clipped by 6 bases and J by 2 bases; unmatched bases: 8. Per germline, CDR1 DFQATT and CDR2 SNEGSKA (reference sequence). This CDR3 spans 14 amino acids. The CDR3 loop reads CSASGGSNTDTQYF. CDR3 nucleotide sequence: TGCAGTGCAAGTGGCGGGAGCAACACAGATACGCAGTATTTT.

The V call is TRBV13, the J call TRBJ2-2; 7 positions agree with TRBD1. The length of the CDR3 is 15 residues. The V and J ends lost 5 bases and 1 base, in that order; junction bases with no gene match: 4. The germline gives CDR1 PRHDT, CDR2 FYEKMQ (reference sequence). The CDR3 region has the DNA TGTGCCAGCAGCCGGACAGGAGTGAACACCGGGGAGCTGTTTTTT. Its protein product is CASSRTGVNTGELFF.

The V gene is TRBV10-1, the J gene TRBJ1-1; possible D gene TRBD1, 6 bases. V was clipped by 0 bases and J by 8 bases, with 10 bases between them. The germline V gene has CDR1 WNHNN and CDR2 SYGVQD (reference sequence). CDR3 length: 13 amino acids. CDR3 DNA sequence: TGCGCCAGCAGTGAGTCGACCGGGACAGAAGCTTTCTTT. It specifies CASSESTGTEAFF.

The chain links TRBV7-8 to TRBJ1-6; D is perhaps TRBD1 (5 bases). V lost 3 bases, J lost 5 bases, and 14 bases lay in between. In germline, CDR1 is SGHVS, CDR2 FQNEAQ. The CDR3 loop spans 16 amino acids. The chain's CDR3 is CASSLQTALNNSPLHF. The CDR3 DNA follows: TGTGCCAGCAGCTTGCAGACAGCTCTAAATAATTCACCCCTCCACTTT.

A single count supports this clone. CDR3 amino acids: CASSQTGVAQETQYF. The CDR3 DNA sequence: TGTGCCAGCAGCCAGACGGGGGTGGCCCAAGAGACCCAGTACTTC. V usage is TRBV3-1 (or the pseudogene TRBV3-2) and J usage is TRBJ2-5, with D perhaps matching TRBD2 (6 bases). From germline, CDR1 is LGHDT and CDR2 YNNKEL (reference sequence). V lost 3 bases to trimming and J lost 1 base, with 12 bases between them. The length of the CDR3 is 15 residues.

The J gene is TRBJ1-2, the V gene TRBV27, with a weak D call TRBD1 (5 bases). CDR3 size: 14 residues. Germline V CDR1 and CDR2: MNHEY, SMNVEV (reference sequence). Trimming took off 0 bases at V and 7 bases at J, with 12 bases between the two ends. The CDR3 protein is CASSLSRTTGGYTF. The CDR3 DNA follows: TGTGCCAGCAGTTTATCAAGAACAACAGGTGGCTACACCTTC.

The sample holds one count of this clone. The V call is TRBV5-4, the J call TRBJ1-2; D uncertain. Germline lookup yields CDR1 SGHNT and CDR2 YYREEE (reference sequence). CDR3 length: 12 amino acids. V gave up 5 bases and J gave up 4 bases, with 9 bases separating them. Here the CDR3 DNA reads TGTGCCAGCAGTACTCCTGGCTATGGCTACACCTTC. Translated: CASSTPGYGYTF.